The rows below give T cell receptor beta chains drawn from one sample of a study of cytomegalovirus exposure and HLA in healthy donors. Generated by immunoSEQ multiplex PCR, the TCRdb table keeps only in-frame clones and is missing some. Among about 190,000 clones listed, 84% were seen once. Sequencing was done on a sample of PBMCs. All receptors come from a woman in her 50s in good health and CMV-seropositive. Each CDR3 is given with its conserved first and last residue. The order of the fields is D gene, J gene, clone size, V gene, CDR3 DNA, CDR3 protein. The D gene is left open where the match is weak. Part of the rows lack a size; the others show once, few, many or a class for expanded clones.

>-|TRBJ1-2|-|TRBV25-1
TGTGCCAGCAGTCAAACAGGGACTGGCTACACCTTC
CASSQTGTGYTF
>-|TRBJ2-2|-|TRBV6-6
TGTGCCAGCAGTTACAGAAGCGATGGCACCGGGGAGCTGTTTTTT
CASSYRSDGTGELFF
>-|TRBJ1-4|few|TRBV7-2
TGTGCCAGCAGCTTAGACGGAGGGCCTAATGAAAAACTGTTTTTT
CASSLDGGPNEKLFF
>TRBD2|TRBJ2-7|once|TRBV6-5
TGTGCCAGCAGTTACTCTCAGCGGGGGGGCCTCTACGAGCAGTACTTC
CASSYSQRGGLYEQYF
>TRBD1|TRBJ1-3|-|TRBV4-1
TGCGCCAGCAGCCAAGGGCTAGGGACAGCGGGAAACACCATATATTTT
CASSQGLGTAGNTIYF
>-|TRBJ2-4|once|TRBV7-5
TGTGCCAGAATTCGGGACTCCCTAGCCAAAAACATTCAGTACTTC
CARIRDSLAKNIQYF
>TRBD1|TRBJ1-1|-|TRBV7-6
TGTGCCAGCAGCTTGGCAGGGGGAGGAAACACTGAAGCTTTCTTT
CASSLAGGGNTEAFF
>-|TRBJ2-6|few|TRBV5-1
TGCGCCAGCAGCTTGGCAGAAGCTGGGGCCAACGTCCTGACTTTC
CASSLAEAGANVLTF
>-|TRBJ2-1|-|TRBV11-3
TGTGCCAGCAGCCCCCCCGGCAGGACAGACAATGAGCAGTTCTTC
CASSPPGRTDNEQFF
>-|TRBJ2-7|-|TRBV7-2
TGTGCCAGCAGCCCCCGGGACACGGCCTCCTACGAGCAGTACTTC
CASSPRDTASYEQYF
>TRBD1|TRBJ2-1|-|TRBV6-1
TGTGCCAGCAGTGAATTTAGGGGGCTCAATGAGCAGTTCTTC
CASSEFRGLNEQFF
>TRBD1|TRBJ2-7|-|TRBV19
TGTGCCAGTAGCGGACAGGGGACCTACGAGCAGTACTTC
CASSGQGTYEQYF
>TRBD1|TRBJ2-7|-|TRBV9
TGTGCCAGCAGCGTAGGACAGGGTAACGAGCAGTACTTC
CASSVGQGNEQYF
>-|TRBJ2-6|-|TRBV7-9
TGTGCCAGCAGCCCCCGTCTTCCGGGACAAGATTCTGGGGCCAACGTCCTGACTTTC
CASSPRLPGQDSGANVLTF
>-|TRBJ2-1|-|TRBV20-1
TGCAGTGCTAGACTAATCAATGAGCAGTTCTTC
CSARLINEQFF
>-|TRBJ2-2|-|TRBV5-4
TGTGCCAGCAGCTCCGGGACTTCGAACACCGGGGAGCTGTTTTTT
CASSSGTSNTGELFF
>TRBD1|TRBJ2-5|-|TRBV29-1
TGCAGCGTAGGACAGGGGAGGGAGACCCAGTACTTC
CSVGQGRETQYF
>TRBD1|TRBJ2-7|-|TRBV6-1
TGTGCCAGCAGTGAAGCACCGACAGGGGGAAGGTACGAGCAGTACTTC
CASSEAPTGGRYEQYF
>TRBD2|TRBJ2-2|-|TRBV29-1
TGCAGCGTTGAAGATTTAGTAGCGGGCGACCGGGAGCTGTTTTTT
CSVEDLVAGDRELFF
>TRBD2|TRBJ2-5|-|TRBV5-1
TGCGCCAGCAGCCCCGGCGGCGGGGGGCTGGAGACCCAGTACTTC
CASSPGGGGLETQYF
>TRBD1|TRBJ2-1|-|TRBV5-4
TGTGCCAGCAGCCCGGGGGGACAGGGGGCATACAATGAGCAGTTCTTC
CASSPGGQGAYNEQFF
>TRBD1|TRBJ2-2|-|TRBV2
TGTGCCAGCAGTGATAGGGGGCGCGGATTGACCGGGGAGCTGTTTTTT
CASSDRGRGLTGELFF
>-|TRBJ1-1|few|TRBV5-1
TGCGCCAGCAGCTTGTTTGACGGGGGTAGGACTGAAGCTTTCTTT
CASSLFDGGRTEAFF
>-|TRBJ2-3|-|TRBV29-1
TGCAGCGTTGAAGATCGAGGAAGGAGTGATACGCAGTATTTT
CSVEDRGRSDTQYF
>TRBD1|TRBJ2-1|-|TRBV10-3
TGTGCCACCCGTGGACAGGGTTCGTCTGGGAATGAGCAGTTCTTC
CATRGQGSSGNEQFF
>-|TRBJ2-2|-|TRBV9
TGTGCCAGCAGCGTAGAGGCGGCCGGGGAGCTGTTTTTT
CASSVEAAGELFF
>-|TRBJ2-5|few|TRBV7-9
TGTGCCAGCAGCGAGGGGGGGGGAGGGGAGACCCAGTACTTC
CASSEGGGGETQYF
>TRBD2|TRBJ2-5|-|TRBV5-6
TGTGCCAGCAGCTTCAGCGGGGGGCGGGAGACCCAGTACTTC
CASSFSGGRETQYF
>-|TRBJ1-1|-|TRBV2
TGTGCCAGCGCCCGGGAGGTTAAAAACACTGAAGCTTTCTTT
CASAREVKNTEAFF
>TRBD1|TRBJ1-3|-|TRBV28
TGTGCCAGCAGCTCCACAAGGACAGGGGGAAACACCATATATTTT
CASSSTRTGGNTIYF
>-|TRBJ2-1|-|TRBV6-5
TGTGCCAGCAGCCCTACCACGAATGAGCAGTTCTTC
CASSPTTNEQFF
>-|TRBJ2-2|few|TRBV4-2
TGTGCCAGCAGCCAGGACGCGAGGGGAGGCGGGGAGCTGTTTTTT
CASSQDARGGGELFF
>-|TRBJ2-5|-|TRBV6-5
TGTGCCAGCAGCCGAGGGGGGGTCCAAGAGACCCAGTACTTC
CASSRGGVQETQYF
>TRBD1|TRBJ1-1|once|TRBV7-8
TGTGCCAGCAGCGTCACAGGGGGGAGGAAGAAGGACACTGAAGCTTTCTTT
CASSVTGGRKKDTEAFF
>-|TRBJ2-7|-|TRBV11-2
TGTGCCAGCAGCCCCGGACTACCGTCCTACGAGCAGTACTTC
CASSPGLPSYEQYF
>TRBD1|TRBJ1-6|-|TRBV7-2
TGTGCCAGCAGCGCTCCGACAGGGGCGGACGCTCATTCACCCCTCCACTTT
CASSAPTGADAHSPLHF
>-|TRBJ1-5|-|TRBV4-2
TGTGCCAGCAGCCAGGGGGCAGGGGATCAGCCCCAGCATTTT
CASSQGAGDQPQHF
>TRBD1|TRBJ1-2|-|TRBV15
TGTGCCACCAGCAGAGCGAGGACAGGAAACTATGGCTACACCTTC
CATSRARTGNYGYTF
>-|TRBJ1-1|-|TRBV7-2
TGTGCCAGCGAACGGTTCCGGAACACTGAAGCTTTCTTT
CASERFRNTEAFF
>TRBD2|TRBJ2-1|few|TRBV5-1
TGCGCCAGCAGGGGTCCCCTAGCGGGGGGGCCTGGTGAGCAGTTCTTC
CASRGPLAGGPGEQFF
>-|TRBJ1-2|once|TRBV29-1
TGCAGCGTTGGCATCGACGGTCCGGTGCCGCGGGAAGGCTACACCTTC
CSVGIDGPVPREGYTF
>TRBD1|TRBJ2-7|-|TRBV19
TGTGCCAGTAGTATGCTGGTGGGACAGGGACGCTACGAGCAGTACTTC
CASSMLVGQGRYEQYF
>TRBD2|TRBJ2-7|few|TRBV11-2
TGTGCCAGCAGCTTAGTTGCGGGGGGGGTATACGAGCAGTACTTC
CASSLVAGGVYEQYF
>TRBD1|TRBJ1-2|-|TRBV4-1
TGCGCCAGCAGCCAACCCACAGGGGGAAGGGATTATGGCTACACCTTC
CASSQPTGGRDYGYTF
>TRBD1|TRBJ2-7|-|TRBV2
TGTGCCAGCAGCTTACAGGGGGCCGCGTACGAGCAGTACTTC
CASSLQGAAYEQYF